The source of this T cell receptor (beta chain) is a study of cytomegalovirus exposure and HLA in healthy donors. Germline CDR1 and CDR2: DFQATT and SNEGSKA (reference sequence). Trimming took off 3 bases at V and 5 bases at J, with 4 bases between the two ends. This CDR3 spans 11 amino acids. Libraries were prepared by immunoSEQ multiplex PCR; TCRdb keeps only in-frame clonotypes and omits some of them. This table has approximately 81,000 clones, 93% appearing once. This TCR came from a man aged 18 to 30 in good health and CMV-seronegative. The rearrangement links TRBV20-1 to TRBJ1-4; D unresolved. Sequenced material: PBMCs. The DNA of the CDR3 is TGCAGTGCTAGTCAAAATGAAAAACTGTTTTTT. It encodes CSASQNEKLFF.